Presented here are 28 T cell receptor beta chains from one specimen sequenced in a study of technical replicates of blood from four donors. Assay: immunoSEQ multiplex PCR; the TCRdb copy retains only in-frame clones and omits some. The table has 55,000 to 60,000 clones, roughly 93% seen once. The material sequenced was PBMCs. These receptors all come from a human donor in good health. Some clones in this sample may be carry-over from other donors' samples.

The V call is TRBV9, the J call TRBJ2-3; perhaps TRBD1 as D (7 bases). Trimming cost V 2 bases and J 1 base, with 14 bases left between them. Germline V gives CDR1 SGDLS, CDR2 YYNGEE. The CDR3 totals 16 residues. In DNA, the CDR3 is TGTGCCAGCAGCGTCCAGGGGGGTCTTCGCACAGATACGCAGTATTTT. This codes for CASSVQGGLRTDTQYF.

The gene calls are TRBV15 and TRBJ1-2, with TRBD1 as a possible D gene (5 bases). This CDR3 region has 15 residues. Germline V gives CDR1 LNHNV, CDR2 YYDKDF (reference sequence). V was shortened by 0 bases and J by 7 bases, with 15 bases between the two germline ends. CDR3 loop: CATSRDWGGKGGYTF. The CDR3 DNA reads TGTGCCACCAGCAGAGATTGGGGGGGAAAGGGTGGCTACACCTTC.

The rearrangement uses TRBV6-1 and TRBJ2-1; 7 positions match TRBD2. The CDR3 loop spans 14 amino acids. Per germline, CDR1 MNHNS and CDR2 SASEGT. V shed 6 bases and J 4 bases; nucleotides not matched to a gene: 6. The chain's CDR3 is CASSGTTDYNEQFF. The CDR3 DNA reads as TGTGCCAGCAGCGGGACTACAGATTACAATGAGCAGTTCTTC.

This chain links TRBV7-6 with TRBJ2-7, with 7 bases aligning to TRBD2. CDR3 length: 15 amino acids. Germline-derived CDR1 and CDR2 are SGHVS and FNYEAQ. V lost 3 bases, J lost 2 bases, and 7 bases stayed unmatched. CDR3 residues: CASSLGRGEAYEQYF. The CDR3 coding sequence is TGTGCCAGCAGCTTGGGTCGGGGGGAAGCCTACGAGCAGTACTTC.

This chain connects TRBV11-2 to TRBJ1-1; no definite D call. The V end was cut by 1 base, the J end by 3 bases, with 9 bases between. CDR1 and CDR2 from the germline V gene are SGHAT and FQNNGV. CDR3 length equals 14 residues. The CDR3 reads CASSLGGLYTEAFF. In DNA form, the CDR3 reads TGTGCCAGCAGCTTAGGAGGGCTATACACTGAAGCTTTCTTT. Together with reference TRBV11-2 and TRBJ1-1, the CDR3 gives the full variable domain: EAGVAQSPRYKIIEKRQSVAFWCNPISGHATLYWYQQILGQGPKLLIQFQNNGVVDDSQLPKDRFSAERLKGVDSTLKIQPAKLEDSAVYLCASSLGGLYTEAFFGQGTRLTVV.

The chain couples TRBV9 to TRBJ2-7; D may be TRBD1 (5 bases). CDR3 length: 12 amino acids. The V end lost 3 bases, the J end lost 6 bases, and 10 bases lay between the germline ends. The V gene's germline CDR1 is SGDLS and CDR2 YYNGEE. The CDR3 reads CASSGTGPEQYF. The CDR3 region has the DNA TGTGCCAGCAGCGGAACAGGACCCGAGCAGTACTTC.

As DNA, the CDR3 is TGTGCCAGCGTTGGACTAGTAGGCGGGCAAGAGACCCAGTACTTC. Translation gives CASVGLVGGQETQYF. This chain uses TRBV11-2 with TRBJ2-5, with TRBD2 identical over 7 bases. The CDR3 is 15 amino acids. Germline loops: CDR1 SGHAT, CDR2 FQNNGV. V shed 8 bases and J 2 bases; nucleotides not matched to a gene: 11.

This rearrangement joins TRBV27 to TRBJ2-7; TRBD2 agrees at 8 bases. After removal of 7 bases from V and 1 base from J, the junction contained 3 bases not matched to a gene. The CDR3 length is 13 residues. Germline V gives CDR1 MNHEY, CDR2 SMNVEV (reference sequence). The CDR3: CASTVAGSYEQYF. In DNA, the CDR3 is TGTGCCAGCACCGTAGCGGGATCCTACGAGCAGTACTTC.

The chain uses TRBV7-9 and TRBJ2-7; D is possibly TRBD2 (7 bases). Germline assignment: CDR1 SEHNR and CDR2 FQNEAQ (reference sequence). Trimming stripped 7 bases from V and 0 bases from J, with 19 bases between. CDR3 length: 16 residues. The CDR3 bases are TGTGCCAGCACCCTAGAGGGGGGGGGTACCTCCTACGAGCAGTACTTC. Protein: CASTLEGGGTSYEQYF.

This clone was picked up one time. V usage is TRBV6-5 and J usage is TRBJ1-4; unclear D gene. Trimming stripped 5 bases from V and 2 bases from J, with 12 bases between. There are 15 residues in the CDR3. Germline loops: CDR1 MNHEY, CDR2 SVGAGI. The CDR3 DNA is TGTGCCAGCAGTGGAACGACGGGGACTAATGAAAAACTGTTTTTT. It specifies CASSGTTGTNEKLFF.

The rearrangement links TRBV29-1 to TRBJ2-1; 7 bases align to TRBD2. Germline-derived CDR1 and CDR2 are SQVTM and ANQGSEA. V trimming: 2 bases; J trimming: 1 base; junction bases outside the gene matches: 8. This CDR3 region has 16 residues. CDR3: CSVEMGLAVSYNEQFF. In DNA, the CDR3 is TGCAGCGTTGAAATGGGGCTAGCGGTTTCCTACAATGAGCAGTTCTTC.

The CDR3 DNA sequence: TGTGCCAGCAGCTCTACATGGACAGGAGGGGAGACCCAGTACTTC. This encodes CASSSTWTGGETQYF. V is TRBV7-9 and J is TRBJ2-5; tentatively, D is TRBD1 (7 bases). The germline V and J ends were trimmed by 4 bases and 5 bases, with 17 bases remaining between them. The CDR3 spans 15 residues. The germline V gene encodes CDR1 SEHNR and CDR2 FQNEAQ (reference sequence).

The sample holds one count of this clone. The chain employs TRBV18 and TRBJ1-5; TRBD1 agrees at 7 bases. CDR1 KGHSH and CDR2 LQKENI come from the germline V gene. With V trimmed by 6 bases and J by 8 bases, 7 bases remained unmatched. The CDR3 is 13 residues long. CDR3 region: CASSLDRDKPQHF. For the CDR3, the DNA is TGTGCCAGCTCCCTCGACAGGGATAAGCCCCAGCATTTT. The full variable domain, rest sourced from reference TRBV18 and TRBJ1-5, is NAGVMQNPRHLVRRRGQEARLRCSPMKGHSHVYWYRQLPEEGLKFMVYLQKENIIDESGMPKERFSAEFPKEGPSILRIQQVVRGDSAAYFCASSLDRDKPQHFGDGTRLSIL.

V is TRBV5-4 and J is TRBJ2-2; 8 bases are a match to TRBD1. The length of the CDR3 is 16 residues. V lost 3 bases, J lost 4 bases, and 8 bases stayed unmatched. The germline V gene encodes CDR1 SGHNT and CDR2 YYREEE (reference sequence). The CDR3 sequence: CASSWTGLRGTGELFF. CDR3 nucleotides: TGTGCCAGCAGCTGGACAGGGTTAAGGGGCACCGGGGAGCTGTTTTTT.

V and J are TRBV10-1 and TRBJ2-4, with no clear D. The CDR3 is made up of 13 amino acids. Trimming removed 6 bases at V and 6 bases at J, with 12 bases between. Looked up from germline, CDR1 is WNHNN and CDR2 is SYGVQD (reference sequence). CDR3 nucleotide sequence: TGCGCCAGCAGGGTGCCCGAGTCAAACATTCAGTACTTC. Protein: CASRVPESNIQYF.

The chain uses TRBV5-5 and TRBJ2-7; weak D call: TRBD1 (6 bases). The length of the CDR3 is 15 residues. In germline, CDR1 is SGHKS, CDR2 YYEKEE (reference sequence). Trimming removed 5 bases from V and 2 bases from J, with 17 bases in between. The CDR3 reads CASRRGHSGTYEQYF. The CDR3 DNA reads TGTGCCAGCAGAAGGGGACATTCGGGGACCTACGAGCAGTACTTC. The full variable domain, with the rest looked up from reference TRBV5-5 and TRBJ2-7, is DAGVTQSPTHLIKTRGQQVTLRCSPISGHKSVSWYQQVLGQGPQFIFQYYEKEERGRGNFPDRFSARQFPNYSSELNVNALLLGDSALYLCASRRGHSGTYEQYFGPGTRLTVT.

The V and J genes are TRBV4-1 and TRBJ1-5, with 10 bases lining up with TRBD1. Germline V lookup: CDR1 MGHRA, CDR2 YSYEKL. The CDR3 is made up of 15 amino acids. Trimming took 3 bases from V and 7 from J; bases not matched to a gene: 6. The DNA for the CDR3 is TGCGCCAGCAGCCAGGCCGGGACAGGGGAACAGCCCCAGCATTTT. It specifies CASSQAGTGEQPQHF.

The chain recombines TRBV7-3 with TRBJ2-3; 7 nucleotides line up with TRBD2. The CDR3 has 18 residues. The germline CDR1 and CDR2 sequences are SGHTA and FQGTGA. V dropped 0 bases and J dropped 2; count of bases not matched to a gene: 11. CDR3 in amino acids: CASSLTAASGTTTDTQYF. The CDR3 region has the DNA TGTGCCAGCAGCTTAACGGCGGCTAGCGGAACCACCACAGATACGCAGTATTTT.

V and J are TRBV6-5 and TRBJ2-5, with D maybe TRBD1 (5 bases). This CDR3 spans 15 amino acids. CDR1 and CDR2 from the germline V gene are MNHEY and SVGAGI. Between the trimmed V and J ends, which lost 8 bases and 1 base, there was a span of 17 bases. Here the CDR3 reads CASSWGPNAQETQYF. The DNA for the CDR3 is TGTGCCAGCTCGTGGGGCCCCAACGCCCAAGAGACCCAGTACTTC.

The V call is TRBV5-1, the J call TRBJ1-2; D may be TRBD1 (6 bases). This CDR3 has 15 residues. Trimming left V 3 bases short and J 6 bases short, with 18 bases between. The germline V gene encodes CDR1 SGHRS and CDR2 YFSETQ. The CDR3 DNA reads as TGCGCCAGCAGCTCCTCAGGGGCCCAGTGGGATGGCTACACCTTC. It codes for CASSSSGAQWDGYTF.

This clone was picked up one time. The J gene is TRBJ2-7, the V gene TRBV7-2; D might be TRBD1 (6 bases). Germline lookup yields CDR1 SGHTA and CDR2 FQGNSA. The V end lost 2 bases, the J end lost 0 bases, and 11 bases lay between the germline ends. The CDR3 has 15 amino acids. The CDR3 region is CASSLSRGPSYEQYF. CDR3 in DNA: TGTGCCAGCAGCTTAAGCAGGGGACCCTCCTACGAGCAGTACTTC.

The chain is built from TRBV9 and TRBJ2-5, with 9 bases fitting TRBD2. The CDR3 loop spans 16 amino acids. Germline values: CDR1 SGDLS, CDR2 YYNGEE. Trimming took 1 base from V and 5 from J; bases not matched to a gene: 9. The CDR3 region is CASSVHGGRAGETQYF. DNA of the CDR3: TGTGCCAGCAGCGTACATGGCGGGAGGGCCGGGGAGACCCAGTACTTC. Together with reference TRBV9 and TRBJ2-5, the CDR3 gives the full variable domain: DSGVTQTPKHLITATGQRVTLRCSPRSGDLSVYWYQQSLDQGLQFLIQYYNGEERAKGNILERFSAQQFPDLHSELNLSSLELGDSALYFCASSVHGGRAGETQYFGPGTRLLVL.

This sequence joins TRBV2 and TRBJ2-5; 11 nucleotides match TRBD2. Germline V gene sequence: CDR1 SNHLY, CDR2 FYNNEI. Germline trimming cut 4 bases from V and 5 bases from J; bases unmatched to any gene: 3. CDR3 size: 14 residues. CDR3: CASSGLAGGETQYF. CDR3 bases: TGTGCCAGCAGTGGGCTAGCGGGAGGTGAGACCCAGTACTTC.

This clone appeared once. V and J are TRBV9 and TRBJ2-1, with 9 bases that match TRBD2. The CDR3 runs to 15 residues. The germline V gene encodes CDR1 SGDLS and CDR2 YYNGEE. Trimming at V came to 0 bases and at J to 7 bases, leaving 5 bases not matched to a gene. DNA for the CDR3: TGTGCCAGCAGCGTAGTGGGTAGCGGGAGTAATGAGCAGTTCTTC. Its protein product is CASSVVGSGSNEQFF.

CDR3 nucleotide sequence: TGTGCCAGCAGCCCTAGGGGGACCCTCTATGGCTACACCTTC. Encoded protein: CASSPRGTLYGYTF. V is TRBV5-6 and J is TRBJ1-2, with D possibly TRBD1 on 6 matching bases. The CDR3 runs 14 residues. Germline loops: CDR1 SGHDT, CDR2 YYEEEE. V was cut by 4 bases and J by 4 bases, with 14 bases left in between.

The gene calls are TRBV9 and TRBJ2-2; D not resolved. Germline V CDR1 and CDR2: SGDLS, YYNGEE. The CDR3 is 16 residues long. V lost 0 bases, J lost 4 bases, and 13 bases lay in between. The CDR3 reads CASSVVGATGTGELFF. The CDR3 nucleotides read TGTGCCAGCAGCGTAGTTGGCGCGACGGGCACCGGGGAGCTGTTTTTT.

The CDR3, as DNA: TGTGCCAGCAGCATCCTAGCGGGGGGTCTGGCTGAGCAGTTCTTC. Its protein is CASSILAGGLAEQFF. This chain joins TRBV7-9 and TRBJ2-1, with 11 bases matching TRBD2. This CDR3 is 15 amino acids long. The V gene end was trimmed by 5 bases and the J gene end by 9 bases; junction bases not matched to a gene: 9. CDR1 and CDR2 (germline): SEHNR, FQNEAQ (reference sequence).

V gene TRBV27 combines with J gene TRBJ2-7; 10 bases align to TRBD2. Trimming removed 6 bases from V and 2 bases from J; junction bases left unmatched: 7. Germline V gene sequence: CDR1 MNHEY, CDR2 SMNVEV (reference sequence). The CDR3 is 15 amino acids. The CDR3 nucleotides read TGTGCCAGCAGCCGCCGACTAGCGGGCACCTACGAGCAGTACTTC. Its protein is CASSRRLAGTYEQYF.